What follows are 2 T cell receptor beta chains derived from one specimen sequenced in a study of T cell changes during pregnancy in multiple sclerosis. Generated by immunoSEQ multiplex PCR, the TCRdb table keeps only in-frame clones and is missing some. The table has 100,000 or so clones, around 90% seen once. Sample: peripheral blood, taken in the second trimester of pregnancy. All receptors derive from a female donor with multiple sclerosis, enrolled in a pregnancy study.

This chain links TRBV5-1 with TRBJ2-7; 16 bases align to TRBD2. The V segment lost 4 bases and the J segment 1 base; nucleotides outside the gene matches: 14. This CDR3 comprises 20 residues. The germline V gene encodes CDR1 SGHRS and CDR2 YFSETQ. The CDR3 reads CASSGGGWGLAGGRSYEQYF. In DNA, the CDR3 is TGCGCCAGCAGCGGAGGAGGTTGGGGACTAGCGGGAGGGAGATCCTACGAGCAGTACTTC.

V is TRBV5-1 and J is TRBJ2-2, with TRBD2 matching over 8 bases. V lost 4 bases and J lost 6; bases outside the gene matches: 11. The CDR3 runs 16 residues. Germline lookup yields CDR1 SGHRS and CDR2 YFSETQ. The CDR3 is CASSPLAGMTAGELFF. Here the CDR3 DNA reads TGCGCCAGCAGCCCGTTAGCGGGAATGACGGCCGGGGAGCTGTTTTTT. Together with reference TRBV5-1 and TRBJ2-2, the CDR3 gives the full variable domain: KAGVTQTPRYLIKTRGQQVTLSCSPISGHRSVSWYQQTPGQGLQFLFEYFSETQRNKGNFPGRFSGRQFSNSRSEMNVSTLELGDSALYLCASSPLAGMTAGELFFGEGSRLTVL.